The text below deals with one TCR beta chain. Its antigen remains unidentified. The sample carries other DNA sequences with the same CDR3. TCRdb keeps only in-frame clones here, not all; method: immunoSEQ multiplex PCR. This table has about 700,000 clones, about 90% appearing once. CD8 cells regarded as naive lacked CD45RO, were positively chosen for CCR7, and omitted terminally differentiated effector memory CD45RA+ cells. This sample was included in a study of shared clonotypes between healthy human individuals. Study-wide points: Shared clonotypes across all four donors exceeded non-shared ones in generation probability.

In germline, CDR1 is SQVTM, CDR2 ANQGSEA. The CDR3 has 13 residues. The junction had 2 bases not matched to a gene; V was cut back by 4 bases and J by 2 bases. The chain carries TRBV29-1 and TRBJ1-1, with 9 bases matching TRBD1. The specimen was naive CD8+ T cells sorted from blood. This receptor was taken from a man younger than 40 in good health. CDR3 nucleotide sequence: TGCAGCGTTGTGGGACAGGGAAACACTGAAGCTTTCTTT. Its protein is CSVVGQGNTEAFF. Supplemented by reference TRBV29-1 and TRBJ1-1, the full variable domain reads SAVISQKPSRDICQRGTSLTIQCQVDSQVTMMFWYRQQPGQSLTLIATANQGSEATYESGFVIDKFPISRPNLTFSTLTVSNMSPEDSSIYLCSVVGQGNTEAFFGQGTRLTVV.